This TCR beta chain was obtained from a study of cytomegalovirus exposure and HLA in healthy donors. PCR primers comprised 60 Vbeta and 13 Jbeta primers. Sequencing was performed with immunoSEQ multiplex PCR; in TCRdb, only in-frame clones are kept and a portion is missing. Of 100,000 to 150,000 clones in the sample, 60% to 80% are singletons; the top ten hold around 4%. This clone was seen only a few times. This CDR3 is 15 amino acids long. V lost 2 bases and J lost 11, with 18 bases in between. Germline CDR1 MGHRA, CDR2 YSYEKL. The origin of this receptor is a young man in good health and CMV-seronegative. The V call is TRBV4-1, the J call TRBJ1-4, with a weak D call TRBD1 (5 bases). The sample consisted of PBMCs. DNA for the CDR3: TGCGCCAGCAGCCAACAGACAGCCCGTGGAGATAAACTGTTTTTT. Translating gives CASSQQTARGDKLFF.